A selection of T cell receptor beta chains follows, all from one sample in a study of cytotoxic CD8 clonotypes in ibrutinib-treated CLL. Using immunoSEQ multiplex PCR, the repertoire was profiled, and TCRdb retains in-frame clones only, with some absent. The sample lists nearly 15,000 clones, around 64% occurring once. The sequencing here drew on PBMCs, taken before ibrutinib treatment. These receptors were taken from a human donor with chronic lymphocytic leukemia. Each CDR3 is given with its conserved first and last residue. The D gene is left open where the match is weak. Rows may omit the clone size; those that give it use once, few, many or a size class.

>NA|TRBV10-3|NA|TRBJ1-5
TGTGCCAGCAGTCCCTTTACAGGGTTCAATCAGCCCCAGCATTTT
CASSPFTGFNQPQHF
>NA|TRBV6-1|few|TRBJ1-5
TGTGCCAGCAGAGAGATACTTTATAGCAATCAGCCCCAGCATTTT
CASREILYSNQPQHF
>TRBD2|TRBV13|few|TRBJ2-5
TGTGCCAGCAGCTTAGCCGCCTGGGGTCTCGCGCGGGAGCCCAACCAAGAGACCCAGTACTTC
CASSLAAWGLAREPNQETQYF
>NA|TRBV27|NA|TRBJ2-5
TGTGCCAGCAGTTTAAGACAGGTCCAAGAGACCCAGTACTTC
CASSLRQVQETQYF
>NA|TRBV25-1|NA|TRBJ1-1
TGTGCCAGCAGTGACTCCGGACGGCACACTGAAGCTTTCTTT
CASSDSGRHTEAFF
>NA|TRBV28|NA|TRBJ1-6
TGTGCCAGCAGTAAGCAGGGGCACAGGCTTTCACCCCTCCACTTT
CASSKQGHRLSPLHF
>NA|TRBV29-1|NA|TRBJ2-1
TGCAGCGTTGAACACAGGGCTAATTCCTACAATGAGCAGTTCTTC
CSVEHRANSYNEQFF
>TRBD1|TRBV7-2|NA|TRBJ1-5
TGTGCCAGCAGCTTAGACACAGGGGGCCTTCAGCCCCAGCATTTT
CASSLDTGGLQPQHF
>TRBD1|TRBV11-2|few|TRBJ1-2
TGTGCCAGCAGCCCCGAATCGGACAGGTACTATGGCTACACCTTC
CASSPESDRYYGYTF
>NA|TRBV28|NA|TRBJ2-7
TGTGCCAGCAGTTCAAGGACAGAGGGGTTGTGGTACTTC
CASSSRTEGLWYF
>NA|TRBV28|NA|TRBJ1-2
TGTGCCAGCATTACCCGGGGGGCCTATGGCTACACCTTC
CASITRGAYGYTF
>NA|TRBV5-5|medium-sized|TRBJ1-5
TGTGCCAGCAGCCGCAGGTGGTGGGGGTATCAGCCCCAGCATTTT
CASSRRWWGYQPQHF
>TRBD1|TRBV6-6|NA|TRBJ1-4
TGTGCCAGCAGTTGGACAGGGCGGCGTGAAAAACTGTTTTTT
CASSWTGRREKLFF
>NA|TRBV6-5|NA|TRBJ1-3
TGTGCCAGCAGTCCGACAGTCTCTGGAAACACCATATATTTT
CASSPTVSGNTIYF
>NA|TRBV2|few|TRBJ2-5
TGTGCCAGCAGTGTTGGGGGGCGCCAGGAGACCCAGTACTTC
CASSVGGRQETQYF
>NA|TRBV6-5|NA|TRBJ2-7
TGTGCCAGCAGCTTACGGGGGACAGACTACGAGCAGTACTTC
CASSLRGTDYEQYF
>TRBD1|TRBV10-3|NA|TRBJ2-7
TGTGCCATCAGTGGACAAGGGGGCAGATCCTACGAGCAGTACTTC
CAISGQGGRSYEQYF
>NA|TRBV19|few|TRBJ1-6
TGTGCCAGTAGTATCGGGCAGGGGTCTAGAAATTCACCCCTCCACTTT
CASSIGQGSRNSPLHF
>NA|TRBV7-2|NA|TRBJ2-1
TGTGCCAGCAGCGCAGGGGTTTCAGCGTACAATGAGCAGTTCTTC
CASSAGVSAYNEQFF
>TRBD1|TRBV6-5|NA|TRBJ1-2
TGTGCCAGCCAATCAGGGGGAGGTGGCTACACCTTC
CASQSGGGGYTF
>NA|TRBV5-1|NA|TRBJ2-1
TGCGCCAGCAGGGGAAGCGGGCACTACAATGAGCAGTTCTTC
CASRGSGHYNEQFF
>NA|TRBV6-5|NA|TRBJ1-3
TGTGCCAGCAGTTACAGGGACTCTGGAAACACCATATATTTT
CASSYRDSGNTIYF
>TRBD1|TRBV6-5|NA|TRBJ1-2
TGTGCCAGCAGTACCATGACAGGGGACGGCTACACCTTC
CASSTMTGDGYTF
>TRBD2|TRBV11-2|few|TRBJ2-1
TGTGCCAGCAGCCCGGGACTAGCGGGAGGGAGGGCCGGTGAGCAGTTCTTC
CASSPGLAGGRAGEQFF
>TRBD2|TRBV5-1|NA|TRBJ2-1
TGCGTCAGCAGCCGAGGACTAGCCTATTACAATGAGCAGTTCTTC
CVSSRGLAYYNEQFF
>NA|TRBV6-1|NA|TRBJ2-3
TGTGCCAGCCGATCCCCGGGACATATCACAGATACGCAGTATTTT
CASRSPGHITDTQYF
>TRBD2|TRBV18|NA|TRBJ2-1
TGTGCCAGCTCACCTTTAGCGGGATCCTACAATGAGCAGTTCTTC
CASSPLAGSYNEQFF
>NA|TRBV18|NA|TRBJ2-1
TGTGCCAGCTCGCCCGCCAGCTCCTACAATGAGCAGTTCTTC
CASSPASSYNEQFF
>NA|TRBV18|NA|TRBJ1-3
TGTGCCAGCTCACAGGACATCTCTGGAAACACCATATATTTT
CASSQDISGNTIYF
>TRBD1|TRBV28|NA|TRBJ1-2
TGTGCCAGCAGTCCCCAGACAGGGTTGTATGGCTACACCTTC
CASSPQTGLYGYTF
>NA|TRBV6-8|NA|TRBJ2-1
TGTGCCAGCAGTTACGAAGATGAGCAGTTCTTC
CASSYEDEQFF
>NA|TRBV9|few|TRBJ1-6
TGTGCCAGCAGCGTAGCGTACGGGGAGAATTCACCCCTCCACTTT
CASSVAYGENSPLHF
>NA|TRBV9|NA|TRBJ2-5
TGTGCCAGCAGCCCCACGGTGGCAAACCAAGAGACCCAGTACTTC
CASSPTVANQETQYF
>NA|TRBV15|NA|TRBJ2-3
TGTGCCACCAGCCCCGGGTGGGGGGGCACAGATACGCAGTATTTT
CATSPGWGGTDTQYF
>TRBD2|TRBV5-1|once|TRBJ2-3
TGCGCCAGCAACCCAACACCGGGACTACCGACAGATACGCAGTATTTT
CASNPTPGLPTDTQYF
>NA|TRBV6-5|NA|TRBJ2-2
TGTGCCAGCCGACAGACAGGTACCGGGGAGCTGTTTTTT
CASRQTGTGELFF
>TRBD1|TRBV10-3|few|TRBJ2-1
TGTGCCATAGGTGACAGGGGGAACTACAATGAGCAGTTCTTC
CAIGDRGNYNEQFF
>TRBD1|TRBV6-1|NA|TRBJ2-5
TGTGCCAGCAGTGAAAAAAAGGTTGGGACAGGGTTTATTGAGACCCAGTACTTC
CASSEKKVGTGFIETQYF
>NA|TRBV5-4|NA|TRBJ1-4
TGTGCCAGCAGCTTGGCCCCGGACAGTGTCGATGAAAAACTGTTTTTT
CASSLAPDSVDEKLFF
>TRBD1|TRBV6-5|NA|TRBJ2-2
TGTGCCAGCAGTTTCGGACAGGGGCGTACTGGGGAGCTGTTTTTT
CASSFGQGRTGELFF
>NA|TRBV5-1|NA|TRBJ1-2
TGCGCCAGCAGCTTGAGCAGGACCTATGGCTACACCTTC
CASSLSRTYGYTF
>TRBD2|TRBV5-1|NA|TRBJ2-3
TGCGCCAGCAGCTTAGTAGCGGGGTCTAGCACAGATACGCAGTATTTT
CASSLVAGSSTDTQYF
>NA|TRBV6-6|NA|TRBJ2-1
TGTGCCAGCTGGGTACACGACACGGGTGAGCAGTTCTTC
CASWVHDTGEQFF
>NA|TRBV19|NA|TRBJ2-5
TGTGCCAGTAGTACCGCGGGACAGCAAGAGACCCAGTACTTC
CASSTAGQQETQYF
>NA|TRBV7-9|NA|TRBJ1-2
TGTGCCAGCAGCTCGGACACTTCTAACTATGGCTACACCTTC
CASSSDTSNYGYTF
>NA|TRBV12-5|NA|TRBJ2-2
TGTGCTAGTGGTTTGGTAGTTGGTGCGGTCCCCGGGGAGCTGTTTTTT
CASGLVVGAVPGELFF
>NA|TRBV28|NA|TRBJ1-2
TGTGCCAGCAGGAGGGGCTATGGCTACACCTTC
CASRRGYGYTF
>TRBD2|TRBV30|NA|TRBJ2-3
TGTGCCTGGAGTGTAGCGGGAGTCAGCAATACGCAGTATTTT
CAWSVAGVSNTQYF
>NA|TRBV7-7|NA|TRBJ2-5
TGTGCCAGCAGCTTATCATGGGTTGAAGAGACCCAGTACTTC
CASSLSWVEETQYF
>NA|TRBV12-5|NA|TRBJ2-5
TGTGCTAGTTCCCCCGGACAAGGGGTGGCAGAGACCCAGTACTTC
CASSPGQGVAETQYF
>NA|TRBV7-8|NA|TRBJ2-6
TGTGCCAGCAGCTTAACTCACCAATCTGGGGCCAACGTCCTGACTTTC
CASSLTHQSGANVLTF
>NA|TRBV25-1|few|TRBJ1-5
TGTGCCAGCAGTGAATATAGCAATCAGCCCCAGCATTTT
CASSEYSNQPQHF
>NA|TRBV15|NA|TRBJ2-7
TGTGCCACCAGCCGGGGCGGAGGTCCCTACGAGCAGTACTTC
CATSRGGGPYEQYF
>TRBD1|TRBV29-1|NA|TRBJ1-1
TGCAGCGTTAGGAGGGGGACAGTAAACACTGAAGCTTTCTTT
CSVRRGTVNTEAFF
>TRBD2|TRBV18|NA|TRBJ2-7
TGTGCCAGCTCACCTACGGGAATAGCGGGAGGTCAACTCTACGAGCAGTACTTC
CASSPTGIAGGQLYEQYF